This entry describes one T cell receptor (beta chain). Its antigen is unidentified. A much more abundant neighbour one base away suggests this may be a read error. This CDR3 has 16 residues. V lost 3 bases and J lost 6; bases outside the gene matches: 10. Germline CDR1 and CDR2: DFQATT and SNEGSKA (reference sequence). The record originates from a study of regulatory T cells in long-lasting Graves disease. Time point denoted: newly diagnosed GD, antithyroid drugs for less than 3 months. The TCR library was prepared using RNA isolated from PBMCs. Roughly 8.3 milliliters of peripheral blood were taken and placed in EDTA tubes. Arm-PCR of CDR3 regions with iRepertoire HTBI primers generated TCR beta libraries. TCRdb ran MiXCR on the multiplex PCR reads and lists one entry per CDR3 protein. The data show 350,000 to 550,000 distinct CDR3 sequences, with around 15% seen just once and approximately 17% held by the top ten.

Study-wide results and limits: It was possible that the small sample size reduced accuracy. When disease was persistent, TRBV28, TRBJ1-2 and TRBJ2-5 were the favored segments.

The sample was also reused in another study, on T cells in Graves' hyperthyroidism and ophthalmopathy. That source notes: An absence of ophthalmopathy progression within 18 months meant stable Graves' hyperthyroidism.

This chain connects TRBV20-1 to TRBJ2-2; 10 nucleotides agree with TRBD2. Sequencing was performed on peripheral blood mononuclear cells (PBMCs), taken at new diagnosis, from a patient treated with antithyroid drugs. The TCR originated in a woman aged 45-59 years with Graves disease. DNA of the CDR3: TGCAGTGCTAGGCATCCTAGCGGGAGACCTGCCGGGGAGCTGTTTTTT. Translated, it gives CSARHPSGRPAGELFF.